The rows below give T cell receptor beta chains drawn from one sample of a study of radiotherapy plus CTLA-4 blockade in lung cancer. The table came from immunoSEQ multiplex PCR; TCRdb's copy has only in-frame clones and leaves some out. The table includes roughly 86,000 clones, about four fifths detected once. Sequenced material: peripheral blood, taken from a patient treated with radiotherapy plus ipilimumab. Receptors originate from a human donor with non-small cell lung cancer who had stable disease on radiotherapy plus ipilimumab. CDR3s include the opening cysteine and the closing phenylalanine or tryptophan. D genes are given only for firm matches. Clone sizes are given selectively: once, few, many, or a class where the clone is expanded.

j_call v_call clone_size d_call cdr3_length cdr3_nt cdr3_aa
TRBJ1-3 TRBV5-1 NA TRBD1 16 TGCGCCAGCAGCATCACAGGGGCAGGCGGTGGAAACACCATATATTTT CASSITGAGGGNTIYF
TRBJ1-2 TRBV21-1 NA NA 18 TGTGCCAGCAGCAAAAGTCGGGACAGGGGAGGTAGGGACTATGGCTACACCTTC CASSKSRDRGGRDYGYTF
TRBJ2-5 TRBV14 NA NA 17 TGTGCCAGCAGCCAGGGGCGACGGGGGAACTTCCAAGAGACCCAGTACTTC CASSQGRRGNFQETQYF
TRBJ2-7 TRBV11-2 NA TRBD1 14 TGTGCCAGCAGCTTAAACGGACAGGGGGGCGAGCAGTACTTC CASSLNGQGGEQYF
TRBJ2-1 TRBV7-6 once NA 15 TGTGCCAGCAGCTTAGAACGTAAGAACTACAATGAGCAGTTCTTC CASSLERKNYNEQFF
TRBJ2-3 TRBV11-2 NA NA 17 TGTGCCAGCAGCACTGGGGGCAGGGCTAGATCCACAGATACGCAGTATTTT CASSTGGRARSTDTQYF
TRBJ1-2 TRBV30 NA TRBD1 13 TGTGCCTCGCACCGGGACAGGCCCGTCGGCTACACCTTC CASHRDRPVGYTF
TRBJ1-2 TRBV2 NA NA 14 TGTGCCAGCAGTGAACCCGTCACTTTCTATGGCTACACCTTC CASSEPVTFYGYTF
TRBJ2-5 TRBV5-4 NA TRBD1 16 TGTGCCAGCAGCCCACAGGGGGCGAGGTACCAAGAGACCCAGTACTTC CASSPQGARYQETQYF
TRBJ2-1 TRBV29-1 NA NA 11 TGCAGCGTTGCGGGGGGCTATGAGCAGTTCTTC CSVAGGYEQFF
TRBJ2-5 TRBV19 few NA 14 TGTGCCAGTAGTGTAACAGGGTACCAAGAGACCCAGTACTTC CASSVTGYQETQYF
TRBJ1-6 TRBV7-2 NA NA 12 TGTGCCAGCAGCTCTTCTAATTCACCCCTCCACTTT CASSSSNSPLHF
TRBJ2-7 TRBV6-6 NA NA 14 TGTGCCAGCAGTTACTCATCCGAGGCCTACGAGCAGTACTTC CASSYSSEAYEQYF
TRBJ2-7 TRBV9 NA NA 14 TGTGCCAGCAGCTACGGGACGGACGCTTACGAGCAGTACTTC CASSYGTDAYEQYF
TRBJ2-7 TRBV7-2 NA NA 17 TGTGCCAGCAGCTTAGGGGGAACGTGGGGGACCTCCTACGAGCAGTACTTC CASSLGGTWGTSYEQYF